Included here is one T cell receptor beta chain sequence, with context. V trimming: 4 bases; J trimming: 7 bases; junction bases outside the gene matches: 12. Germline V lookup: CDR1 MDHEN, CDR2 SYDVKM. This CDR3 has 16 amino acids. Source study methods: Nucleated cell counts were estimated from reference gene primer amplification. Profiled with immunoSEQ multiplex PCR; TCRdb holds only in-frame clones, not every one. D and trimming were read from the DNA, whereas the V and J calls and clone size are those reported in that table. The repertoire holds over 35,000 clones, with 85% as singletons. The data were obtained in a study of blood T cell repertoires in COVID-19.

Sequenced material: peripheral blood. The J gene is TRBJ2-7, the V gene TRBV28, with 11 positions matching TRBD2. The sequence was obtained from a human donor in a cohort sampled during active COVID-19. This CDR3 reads CASSYPTGTSGPEQYF. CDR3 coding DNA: TGTGCCAGCAGTTACCCAACCGGGACTAGCGGTCCAGAGCAGTACTTC. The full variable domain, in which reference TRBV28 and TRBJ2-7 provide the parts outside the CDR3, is DVKVTQSSRYLVKRTGEKVFLECVQDMDHENMFWYRQDPGLGLRLIYFSYDVKMKEKGDIPEGYSVSREKKERFSLILESASTNQTSMYLCASSYPTGTSGPEQYFGPGTRLTVT.